The T cell receptor (beta chain) under discussion was sequenced for a study of blood T cell repertoires in COVID-19. Across the whole study: COVID-19 samples, acute and convalescent, were from the United States, Italy and Spain. In each case, the material was cDNA or gDNA derived from T cells, B-cell-depleted T cells, or PBMCs.

Germline V gives CDR1 LNHNV, CDR2 YYDKDF (reference sequence). V dropped 4 bases and J dropped 7; count of bases not matched to a gene: 10. The length of the CDR3 is 15 residues. The assay was immunoSEQ multiplex PCR, and TCRdb's table has in-frame clones only and misses some. The repertoire holds 200,000 to 250,000 clones, with more than 75% as singletons. The sequence was collected from a woman between 65 and 79 years old with active or convalescent COVID-19. Material for sequencing was peripheral blood. The chain combines TRBV15 with TRBJ2-4, with 7 nucleotides matching TRBD1. For the CDR3, the DNA is TGTGCCACCAGCACACAACAGGGGATCTTGAACATTCAGTACTTC. This gives the protein CATSTQQGILNIQYF.